This TCR beta chain derives from a study of identical twins. Study conclusions and caveats: Conclusions were based on cross-sectional statistical analysis, without following the same donors.

A universal primer binding site was introduced by template switching. The final cDNA contained unique molecular identifiers. TCRdb reprocessed the 5' RACE reads with MiXCR, giving one entry per CDR3 protein. The sample holds hundreds of thousands of distinct CDR3 sequences; 8.5% to 9% are singletons and the top ten take 0.8% to 1%. Germline V lookup: CDR1 SGHKS, CDR2 YYEKEE (reference sequence). The V segment lost 5 bases and the J segment 4 bases; nucleotides outside the gene matches: 13. This CDR3 is 16 amino acids long. The table lists this clonotype with many counts. As yet, its antigen is unknown. These data were also filed under a second study, of yellow fever vaccine responses in identical twins.

The sample consisted of PBMCs. The origin of this receptor is a woman younger than 35 in good health. The chain links TRBV5-5 to TRBJ2-5; 8 nucleotides match TRBD1. CDR3 DNA: TGTGCCAGCAGGGAAAGAGGACAGGGTTCGCGAGAGACCCAGTACTTC. Translating it yields CASRERGQGSRETQYF.